This T cell receptor beta chain appears in the sequencing data of a study of T cell repertoires in aging, cancer and after chemotherapy. At the level of the study: Paired samples before and after chemotherapy came from chronic lymphocytic leukemia patients on fludarabine- or bendamustine-based regimens. Approximately 9.6 million TCR reads were in the whole dataset.

Multiplex touch-down PCR with TRB-A/B primers amplified rearranged V-D-J TRB sequences. TCRdb redid the calling of the multiplex PCR reads with MiXCR, one entry per CDR3 protein. This sample carries 500 or so distinct CDR3 sequences, roughly 32% of them seen once, and the ten largest clones take 65% to 85%. This clonotype is classed as medium-sized. The target antigen is unknown. Germline CDR1 is LNHDA and CDR2 is SQIVND (reference sequence). CDR3 size: 15 residues. V dropped 3 bases and J dropped 2; count of bases not matched to a gene: 6. The study, taken as a whole, reports: Untreated cancer patients had significantly lower blood TCR diversity than age-matched healthy donors.

Amplification of TCR beta used genomic DNA extracted from peripheral blood. Sequencing was carried out using blood. The TCR was taken from a human donor with a blood cancer. The J gene is TRBJ2-7, the V gene TRBV19; 8 bases are a match to TRBD2. This CDR3 reads CASSISTSVTYEQYF. CDR3 sequence (DNA): TGTGCCAGTAGTATCTCGACTAGCGTGACCTACGAGCAGTACTTC.